This T cell receptor beta chain was observed in a study of OX40 agonist ivuxolimab in advanced cancers. Study background: Every 2 weeks, patients received ivuxolimab intravenously, dosed at 0.01 to 10 mg/kg. Hepatocellular carcinoma, melanoma, renal cell or head and neck cancer was diagnosed in the dose-escalation patients.

This CDR3 has 16 amino acids. With 5 bases removed from V and 6 bases from J, the gap between germline ends came to 19 bases. The germline CDR1 and CDR2 sequences are LNHDA and SQIVND (reference sequence). Study observations and caveats: Low normalized clonal expansion also occurred in some nonresponding patients.

For this clone: Antigen specificity is unknown.

Assay: immunoSEQ multiplex PCR; the TCRdb copy retains only in-frame clones and omits some. The data hold some 30,000 clones, with about 90% observed a single time. The TCR originated in an adult with an advanced solid tumor such as melanoma, head and neck, liver or kidney cancer. The chain uses TRBV19 and TRBJ2-2; possibly TRBD1 or TRBD2 for D (6 bases each). Here the sequenced sample was CD4+ or CD8+ T cells sorted from blood, taken in a trial of the OX40 agonist ivuxolimab. The DNA of the CDR3 is TGTGCCAGTAGTGCGACGTGGGGGGCGGGGCCCGGGGAGCTGTTTTTT. Amino acids: CASSATWGAGPGELFF.